The present T cell receptor beta chain was sequenced within a study of T-cell memory formation after mild COVID-19. Study context: Clusters of TCRs were largely donor specific.

This clonotype was counted only a few times. Its antigen is unidentified. MiXCR was run by TCRdb on the 5' RACE reads, yielding one entry per CDR3 protein. Here the sample spans about 88,000 distinct CDR3 sequences, 20% to 30% being singletons. Study-level findings and limits: CD4/CD8 balance held among clones contracting day 15 to 85, and later expanders leaned CD4+. Clones that contracted clustered mainly in CM and EM if CD4+ and in EMRA if CD8+.

From germline, CDR1 is DFQATT and CDR2 SNEGSKA (reference sequence). Unmatched junction bases numbered 7, after V lost 5 bases and J lost 4 bases. The CDR3 contains 14 residues. The chain joins TRBV20-1 to TRBJ2-2; 7 nucleotides agree with TRBD1. This clonotype originated in a man younger than 35 who had mild COVID-19 (a few samples of this study predate the infection). Cell type and time point are not known. The source material was PBMCs or a T cell subset sorted from them (not recorded which). The CDR3 reads CSAYTGAGTGELFF. CDR3 DNA sequence: TGCAGTGCTTATACAGGGGCTGGCACCGGGGAGCTGTTTTTT.